This T cell receptor beta chain is drawn from a study of T cell clonotyping in hematopoietic cell transplantation. The length of the CDR3 is 10 residues. Recipient blood drawn about 28 days pretransplant and days 30, 100, 180 after. The repertoire was sequenced with immunoSEQ multiplex PCR; TCRdb's copy has only in-frame clones and lacks some. This sample has some 5,600 clones, with roughly 89% found just once. Study results and caveats: Graft donor and pretransplant recipient Inverse Simpson Index values predicted broader posttransplant TCR diversity. Pathologically expanded recipient clonotypes increased progressively from day 30 to day 180 as diversity fell. Without cell sorting, CD4 versus CD8 contributions remain unresolved.

Of note for this clone: Its antigen is unidentified.

The specimen was peripheral blood mononuclear cells, collected 100 days after allogeneic stem cell transplant. This TCR derives from a male patient between 40 and 50 years old who had an allogeneic stem cell transplant from an unrelated donor, so the T cells may come from the graft donor. Some clones in this sample may be carry-over from other donors' samples. The rearrangement uses TRBV21-1 and TRBJ1-6. TRBV21-1 is tagged as a pseudogene. CDR3 protein: CASNNSPLHF. The CDR3 DNA is TGTGCCAGTAACAATTCACCCCTCCACTTT.